Described below is a single T cell receptor beta chain sequence and its context. Sequencing was performed with immunoSEQ multiplex PCR; in TCRdb, only in-frame clones are kept and a portion is missing. The data hold tens of thousands of clones, with 70% to 80% observed a single time. This sample was taken from a study of blood T cell repertoires in COVID-19. Looked up from germline, CDR1 is SQVTM and CDR2 is ANQGSEA. The CDR3 has 13 amino acids. V lost 4 bases and J lost 9; bases outside the gene matches: 7. The TCR originated in a human donor in a cohort sampled during active COVID-19. The V and J genes are TRBV29-1 and TRBJ2-4; 9 nucleotides line up with TRBD1. The sample consisted of peripheral blood. The CDR3 protein is CSVAPGQGRIQYF. DNA of the CDR3: TGCAGCGTTGCTCCGGGACAGGGTCGCATTCAGTACTTC.